This T cell receptor beta chain was retrieved from a study of response to subunit inactivated influenza vaccine. The CDR3 has 15 residues. The germline V gene encodes CDR1 SGHVS and CDR2 FNYEAQ. With V trimmed by 1 base and J by 4 bases, 4 bases remained unmatched. TCRdb reprocessed the RT-PCR reads with MiXCR, giving one entry per CDR3 protein. Here the sample spans a few hundred thousand distinct CDR3 sequences, around 11% being singletons. This clonotype was observed a handful of times. The same sample was also studied in work on T cells expressing NK-cell markers. That work contributes: For TCR beta, cDNA was produced by 5'RACE template switching with UMIs.

The origin of this receptor is a man aged 50-59 years who received an inactivated influenza vaccine. The material was PBMCs from blood, obtained on the day of vaccination. The chain links TRBV7-6 to TRBJ2-3; 8 bases match TRBD2. CDR3 amino acids: CASSLGFSGADTQYF. Here the CDR3 DNA reads TGTGCCAGCAGCTTAGGTTTTAGCGGGGCAGATACGCAGTATTTT.